The T cell receptor (beta chain) under discussion was sequenced for a study of early T cells in non-severe SARS-CoV-2 infection. At the level of the study: Sequencing was performed on bulk RNA from unsorted whole blood, leaving chains unpaired.

Overall study results and limits: Sequences matched to VDJdb favored anti-spike CD8 responses, while private and CD4 specificities were missed.

This clonotype has at least ten counts. The antigen remains unidentified. V shed 6 bases and J 10 bases; nucleotides not matched to a gene: 1. Per germline, CDR1 MDHEN and CDR2 SYDVKM. The CDR3 is 10 amino acids. Separate cDNA molecules each had unique molecular identifiers attached to them. Each CDR3 protein gets one entry after TCRdb re-called the 5' RACE reads with MiXCR. The sample consists of approximately 73,000 distinct CDR3 sequences, 9.5% to 15% of them appearing once. This receptor was obtained from an adult who was a healthcare worker with PCR-confirmed SARS-CoV-2 infection or an uninfected control (not recorded which). The sample taken for sequencing was whole blood. The rearrangement uses TRBV28 and TRBJ2-7; 9 nucleotides line up with TRBD1. CDR3 DNA sequence: TGTGCCAGCAGGACAGGGGGACAGTACTTC. It translates to CASRTGGQYF.